This T cell receptor beta chain emerged from a study of vaccination and CD4 T cells after COVID-19. Cultured CD4+ T cell DNA was sequenced using the Oncomine TCR Beta short-read assay. TCRdb re-analysed the PCR reads in MiXCR, keeping a single row per CDR3 protein. Counted here are roughly 8,400 distinct CDR3 sequences, around two thirds occurring once; the ten biggest clones make up less than 45%. Treatment indicated: approximately nine-day PBMC culture with coronavirus spike peptide pools or control peptides (ViraFEST assay). Antigen-specific T cell expansion with peptide pools preceded TCR sequencing in the ViraFEST approach. The dates of positive PCR tests extended from March through December 2020 and came before the US Alpha, Beta and Delta variants. Looked up from germline, CDR1 is MGHRA and CDR2 is YSYEKL. There are 15 residues in the CDR3. V was pared by 0 bases and J by 6 bases, with 7 bases of the junction left unmatched.

As regards this clonotype: What it binds is not known.

Material for sequencing was CD4+ T cells from blood, cultured in vitro. The V and J genes are TRBV4-1 and TRBJ1-1; 7 bases agree with TRBD1. The TCR comes from a human donor who had recovered from COVID-19. CDR3 amino acids: CASSQDGTRGAEAFF. The CDR3 nucleotides read TGCGCCAGCAGCCAAGATGGGACCAGGGGGGCTGAAGCTTTCTTT.